The TCR beta chain under discussion was sequenced for a study of blood T cell repertoires in COVID-19. About the research overall: Acute-phase and convalescent COVID-19 samples originated in the United States, Italy and Spain. In each case, the material was cDNA or gDNA derived from T cells, B-cell-depleted T cells, or PBMCs.

In this sample, this clone turned up a few times. In the source study's methods: Amplification with reference gene primers provided the estimates of nucleated cell counts. Repertoires were generated with immunoSEQ multiplex PCR, while TCRdb's copy carries only in-frame clones and drops some. The DNA was the basis for D and trimming; V, J and clone size are from that table. The data show approximately 290,000 clones, with about 85% seen just once and roughly 2.3% held by the top ten. CDR1 is LNHDA, CDR2 SQIVND, per germline (reference sequence). The CDR3 extends over 16 amino acids. V shed 3 bases and J shed 0 bases, with 9 bases lying between them.

Source material: peripheral blood. This sequence originates from a man aged 18 to 29 with active or convalescent COVID-19. This chain uses TRBV19 with TRBJ1-6; no reliable D call. The CDR3 region has the DNA TGTGCCAGTAGTATTGACGGGAGCTCCTATAATTCACCCCTCCACTTT. Translation: CASSIDGSSYNSPLHF.